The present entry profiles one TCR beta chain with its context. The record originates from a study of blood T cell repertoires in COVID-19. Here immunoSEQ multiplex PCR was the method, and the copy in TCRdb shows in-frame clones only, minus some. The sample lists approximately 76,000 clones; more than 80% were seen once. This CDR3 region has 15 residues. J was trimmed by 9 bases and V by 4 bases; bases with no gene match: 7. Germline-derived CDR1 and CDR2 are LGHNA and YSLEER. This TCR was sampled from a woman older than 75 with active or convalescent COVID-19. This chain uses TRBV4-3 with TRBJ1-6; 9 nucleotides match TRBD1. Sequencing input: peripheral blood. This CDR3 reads CASSPTQGAVSPLHF. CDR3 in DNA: TGCGCCAGCAGCCCAACACAGGGGGCCGTTTCACCCCTCCACTTT.